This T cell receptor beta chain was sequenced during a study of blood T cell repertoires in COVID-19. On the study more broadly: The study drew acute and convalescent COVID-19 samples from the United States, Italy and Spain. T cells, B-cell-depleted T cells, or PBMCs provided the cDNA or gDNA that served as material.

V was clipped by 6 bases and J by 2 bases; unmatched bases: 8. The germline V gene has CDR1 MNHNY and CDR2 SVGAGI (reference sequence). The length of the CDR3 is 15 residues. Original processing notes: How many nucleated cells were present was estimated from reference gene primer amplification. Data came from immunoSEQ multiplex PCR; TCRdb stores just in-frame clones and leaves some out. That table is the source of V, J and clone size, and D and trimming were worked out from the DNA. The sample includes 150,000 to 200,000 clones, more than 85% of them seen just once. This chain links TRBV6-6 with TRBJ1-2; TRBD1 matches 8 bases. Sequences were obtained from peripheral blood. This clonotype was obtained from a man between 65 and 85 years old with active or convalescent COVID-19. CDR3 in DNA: TGTGCCAGCAGCCGAAGGACAGGGCAAAACTATGGCTACACCTTC. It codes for CASSRRTGQNYGYTF.